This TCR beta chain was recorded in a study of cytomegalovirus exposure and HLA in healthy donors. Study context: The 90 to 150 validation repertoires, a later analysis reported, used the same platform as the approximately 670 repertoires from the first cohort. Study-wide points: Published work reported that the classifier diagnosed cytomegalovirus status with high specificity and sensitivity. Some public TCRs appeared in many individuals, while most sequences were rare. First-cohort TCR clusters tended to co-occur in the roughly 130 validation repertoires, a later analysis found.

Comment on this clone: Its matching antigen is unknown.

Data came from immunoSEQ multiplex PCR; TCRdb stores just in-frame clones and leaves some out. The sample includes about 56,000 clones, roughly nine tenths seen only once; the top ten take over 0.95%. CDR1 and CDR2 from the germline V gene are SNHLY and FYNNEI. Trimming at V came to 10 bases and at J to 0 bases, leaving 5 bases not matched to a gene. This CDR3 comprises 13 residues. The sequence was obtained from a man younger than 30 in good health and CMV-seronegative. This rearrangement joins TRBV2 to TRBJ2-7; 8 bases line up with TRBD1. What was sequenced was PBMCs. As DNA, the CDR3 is TGTGCCACCAGGACAGGGCGCTCCTACGAGCAGTACTTC. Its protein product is CATRTGRSYEQYF.